This TCR beta chain was captured by sequencing in a study of blood T cell repertoires in COVID-19. TCRdb's table, derived via immunoSEQ multiplex PCR, lists solely in-frame clones and lacks some. The repertoire holds 500,000 to 600,000 clones, with around 90% as singletons. The V end lost 5 bases, the J end lost 6 bases, and 20 bases lay between the germline ends. This CDR3 is 16 amino acids long. The germline gives CDR1 LNHDA, CDR2 SQIVND (reference sequence). This TCR was sampled from a woman aged 45-59 years with COVID-19, enrolled during active disease. This rearrangement joins TRBV19 to TRBJ2-4, with a possible D match to TRBD1 (5 bases). Input material: peripheral blood. CDR3 DNA: TGTGCCAGTAGTGTCTACAGGCCTCCCCAAGGAAACATTCAGTACTTC. Its protein is CASSVYRPPQGNIQYF. The full variable domain, completed using reference TRBV19 and TRBJ2-4, is DGGITQSPKYLFRKEGQNVTLSCEQNLNHDAMYWYRQDPGQGLRLIYYSQIVNDFQKGDIAEGYSVSREKKESFPLTVTSAQKNPTAFYLCASSVYRPPQGNIQYFGAGTRLSVL.